This is a list of T cell receptor beta chains from one sample in a study of CD8 T cells in ankylosing spondylitis. TCRdb recomputed calls from the 5' RACE reads with MiXCR, one row per CDR3 protein. The profile shows 200,000 to 300,000 distinct CDR3 sequences, roughly a quarter of them singletons. The sequencing input was blood, either unsorted or a sorted T cell fraction (not recorded which). The receptors shown here come from a male donor with ankylosing spondylitis or in good health (not recorded which). Both conserved end residues are part of each CDR3. Each record gives: D gene, J gene, clone size, V gene, CDR3 protein, CDR3 DNA. D genes are given only for firm matches. Part of the rows lack a size; the others show once, few, many or a class for expanded clones.

D gene: -
J gene: TRBJ1-1
clone size: many
V gene: TRBV5-1
CDR3 protein: CASSHGGANTEAFF
CDR3 DNA: TGCGCCAGCAGTCATGGGGGGGCGAACACTGAAGCTTTCTTT

D gene: -
J gene: TRBJ1-1
clone size: many
V gene: TRBV12-3/TRBV12-4
CDR3 protein: CASSPSGITAEAFF
CDR3 DNA: TGTGCCAGCAGTCCATCGGGAATCACAGCTGAAGCTTTCTTT

D gene: -
J gene: TRBJ2-7
clone size: many
V gene: TRBV3-1
CDR3 protein: CASSPTVEVYEQYF
CDR3 DNA: TGTGCCAGCAGCCCGACAGTTGAAGTTTACGAGCAGTACTTC

D gene: TRBD2
J gene: TRBJ2-5
clone size: many
V gene: TRBV18
CDR3 protein: CASSPRLATQETQYF
CDR3 DNA: TGTGCCAGCTCTCCAAGACTAGCTACCCAAGAGACCCAGTACTTC

D gene: -
J gene: TRBJ1-6
clone size: -
V gene: TRBV9
CDR3 protein: CASSPESRSVLHF
CDR3 DNA: TGTGCCAGCAGCCCCGAGAGCCGGAGTGTCCTCCACTTT

D gene: -
J gene: TRBJ1-1
clone size: many
V gene: TRBV5-6
CDR3 protein: CASSPSMGKGTEAFF
CDR3 DNA: TGTGCCAGCAGCCCGTCGATGGGGAAGGGCACTGAAGCTTTCTTT

D gene: TRBD2
J gene: TRBJ2-7
clone size: -
V gene: TRBV5-6
CDR3 protein: CASSLGLAGAAYEQYF
CDR3 DNA: TGTGCCAGCAGCTTGGGACTAGCGGGGGCGGCCTACGAGCAGTACTTC

D gene: TRBD1
J gene: TRBJ2-2
clone size: -
V gene: TRBV6-6
CDR3 protein: CASNPTGTGELFF
CDR3 DNA: TGTGCCAGCAACCCGACAGGGACCGGGGAGCTGTTTTTT

D gene: -
J gene: TRBJ2-1
clone size: many
V gene: TRBV20-1
CDR3 protein: CSASKSDSGEDEQFF
CDR3 DNA: TGCAGTGCTTCCAAATCGGACAGCGGGGAGGATGAGCAGTTCTTC

D gene: TRBD1
J gene: TRBJ1-1
clone size: many
V gene: TRBV15
CDR3 protein: CATSSLGQPMNTEAFF
CDR3 DNA: TGTGCCACCAGCAGCTTGGGACAGCCCATGAACACTGAAGCTTTCTTT

D gene: -
J gene: TRBJ2-7
clone size: -
V gene: TRBV11-2
CDR3 protein: CASSLDRLSSYEQYF
CDR3 DNA: TGTGCCAGCAGCTTAGACAGATTAAGCTCCTACGAGCAGTACTTC

D gene: -
J gene: TRBJ2-6
clone size: many
V gene: TRBV11-2
CDR3 protein: CASSPLRTVSGANVLTF
CDR3 DNA: TGTGCCAGCAGCCCCCTTCGGACGGTCTCTGGGGCCAACGTCCTGACTTTC

D gene: TRBD1
J gene: TRBJ1-1
clone size: few
V gene: TRBV7-2
CDR3 protein: CASSFDRVAFF
CDR3 DNA: TGTGCCAGCAGCTTTGACAGGGTGGCTTTCTTT

D gene: TRBD1
J gene: TRBJ2-7
clone size: -
V gene: TRBV20-1
CDR3 protein: CSARIGGGFEQYF
CDR3 DNA: TGCAGTGCTAGAATAGGGGGCGGTTTCGAGCAGTACTTC

D gene: -
J gene: TRBJ1-2
clone size: many
V gene: TRBV20-1
CDR3 protein: CSARDTNYGYTF
CDR3 DNA: TGCAGTGCTAGGGACACTAACTATGGCTACACCTTC

D gene: -
J gene: TRBJ2-5
clone size: few
V gene: TRBV20-1
CDR3 protein: CSASWETQYF
CDR3 DNA: TGCAGTGCTAGCTGGGAGACCCAGTACTTC

D gene: TRBD1
J gene: TRBJ2-7
clone size: -
V gene: TRBV4-1
CDR3 protein: CASSQLGQGDEQYF
CDR3 DNA: TGCGCCAGCAGCCAATTGGGACAGGGGGACGAGCAGTACTTC

D gene: -
J gene: TRBJ2-1
clone size: many
V gene: TRBV7-2
CDR3 protein: CASTQPPGYNEQFF
CDR3 DNA: TGTGCCAGCACCCAACCACCGGGATACAATGAGCAGTTCTTC

D gene: TRBD2
J gene: TRBJ2-7
clone size: many
V gene: TRBV20-1
CDR3 protein: CSASSGGEQYF
CDR3 DNA: TGCAGTGCATCTAGCGGGGGTGAGCAGTACTTC

D gene: -
J gene: TRBJ1-5
clone size: -
V gene: TRBV29-1
CDR3 protein: CSAREGWGGNQPQHF
CDR3 DNA: TGCAGCGCGAGAGAGGGATGGGGGGGCAATCAGCCCCAGCATTTT

D gene: -
J gene: TRBJ2-2
clone size: -
V gene: TRBV20-1
CDR3 protein: CSARGGADTGELFF
CDR3 DNA: TGCAGTGCTAGAGGGGGGGCCGACACCGGGGAGCTGTTTTTT

D gene: -
J gene: TRBJ1-1
clone size: -
V gene: TRBV20-1
CDR3 protein: CSAIRGENTEAFF
CDR3 DNA: TGCAGTGCCATTCGGGGTGAGAACACTGAAGCTTTCTTT

D gene: -
J gene: TRBJ1-5
clone size: many
V gene: TRBV18
CDR3 protein: CASSPTNSNQPQHF
CDR3 DNA: TGTGCCAGCTCACCTACAAATAGCAATCAGCCCCAGCATTTT

D gene: TRBD1
J gene: TRBJ2-6
clone size: -
V gene: TRBV10-3
CDR3 protein: CAISAQGGWLSSGANVLTF
CDR3 DNA: TGTGCCATCAGCGCTCAAGGGGGCTGGTTAAGCTCTGGGGCCAACGTCCTGACTTTC

D gene: -
J gene: TRBJ1-5
clone size: many
V gene: TRBV20-1
CDR3 protein: CSAREDIFQPQHF
CDR3 DNA: TGCAGTGCTAGAGAAGACATTTTTCAGCCCCAGCATTTT

D gene: -
J gene: TRBJ2-7
clone size: -
V gene: TRBV4-2
CDR3 protein: CASSQVVGIDGDEQYF
CDR3 DNA: TGTGCCAGCAGCCAAGTGGTGGGCATTGATGGGGACGAGCAGTACTTC

D gene: -
J gene: TRBJ2-4
clone size: many
V gene: TRBV20-1
CDR3 protein: CSARDTEAGSFGIQYF
CDR3 DNA: TGCAGTGCTAGAGATACTGAGGCAGGCTCGTTTGGCATTCAGTACTTC

D gene: -
J gene: TRBJ1-5
clone size: -
V gene: TRBV18
CDR3 protein: CASSPGNQPQHF
CDR3 DNA: TGTGCCAGCTCACCTGGAAATCAGCCCCAGCATTTT

D gene: TRBD2
J gene: TRBJ2-1
clone size: few
V gene: TRBV10-3
CDR3 protein: CAISEPRLAYEQFF
CDR3 DNA: TGTGCCATCAGTGAGCCCCGACTAGCGTATGAGCAGTTCTTC

D gene: -
J gene: TRBJ2-7
clone size: many
V gene: TRBV7-3
CDR3 protein: CASSLNRRGAYEQYF
CDR3 DNA: TGTGCCAGCAGCTTAAATCGCAGGGGGGCCTACGAGCAGTACTTC

D gene: TRBD1
J gene: TRBJ1-1
clone size: -
V gene: TRBV25-1
CDR3 protein: CARETTGGTEAFF
CDR3 DNA: TGTGCCAGAGAAACGACAGGGGGAACTGAAGCTTTCTTT

D gene: -
J gene: TRBJ2-4
clone size: -
V gene: TRBV20-1
CDR3 protein: CSASRVPFHLAKNIQYF
CDR3 DNA: TGCAGTGCTAGCCGAGTCCCATTCCACCTAGCCAAAAACATTCAGTACTTC

D gene: -
J gene: TRBJ2-5
clone size: many
V gene: TRBV20-1
CDR3 protein: CSAAVSSRETQYF
CDR3 DNA: TGCAGTGCTGCCGTTTCGTCCCGGGAGACCCAGTACTTC

D gene: TRBD1
J gene: TRBJ1-2
clone size: -
V gene: TRBV20-1
CDR3 protein: CSTRDRGRYYGYTF
CDR3 DNA: TGCAGCACCCGGGACAGGGGGCGTTACTATGGCTACACCTTC

D gene: -
J gene: TRBJ1-2
clone size: few
V gene: TRBV6-6
CDR3 protein: CASSYGGAAGYTF
CDR3 DNA: TGTGCCAGCAGTTATGGGGGAGCCGCGGGCTACACCTTC

D gene: TRBD1
J gene: TRBJ2-1
clone size: many
V gene: TRBV20-1
CDR3 protein: CSAGTGKGNNEQFF
CDR3 DNA: TGCAGTGCTGGGACAGGCAAGGGGAACAATGAGCAGTTCTTC

D gene: -
J gene: TRBJ2-6
clone size: few
V gene: TRBV9
CDR3 protein: CASSVDKRQNALGANVLTF
CDR3 DNA: TGTGCCAGCAGCGTAGATAAGCGACAGAACGCTCTGGGGGCCAACGTCCTGACTTTC

D gene: TRBD1
J gene: TRBJ2-5
clone size: -
V gene: TRBV6-1
CDR3 protein: CASRDADRGQETQYF
CDR3 DNA: TGTGCCAGCAGAGACGCTGACAGGGGCCAAGAGACCCAGTACTTC

D gene: -
J gene: TRBJ2-5
clone size: many
V gene: TRBV12-3/TRBV12-4
CDR3 protein: CASSRGAGETQYF
CDR3 DNA: TGTGCCAGCAGTCGGGGGGCCGGAGAGACCCAGTACTTC

D gene: TRBD1
J gene: TRBJ2-1
clone size: many
V gene: TRBV20-1
CDR3 protein: CSVILPGQASNEQFF
CDR3 DNA: TGCAGTGTTATTCTGCCGGGACAGGCCTCCAATGAGCAGTTCTTC

D gene: -
J gene: TRBJ1-2
clone size: few
V gene: TRBV3-1
CDR3 protein: CASSQEPIGTLYGYTF
CDR3 DNA: TGTGCCAGCAGCCAAGAACCCATCGGGACACTCTATGGCTACACCTTC

D gene: TRBD1
J gene: TRBJ2-7
clone size: -
V gene: TRBV5-5
CDR3 protein: CASSGGQGWFGEQYF
CDR3 DNA: TGTGCCAGCAGCGGAGGACAGGGGTGGTTTGGCGAGCAGTACTTC

D gene: TRBD1
J gene: TRBJ2-7
clone size: many
V gene: TRBV20-1
CDR3 protein: CSARESGTGGEQYF
CDR3 DNA: TGCAGTGCTAGAGAGTCAGGGACAGGGGGTGAGCAGTACTTC

D gene: TRBD1
J gene: TRBJ2-6
clone size: -
V gene: TRBV5-6
CDR3 protein: CASLGQGAPGANVLTF
CDR3 DNA: TGTGCCAGCTTAGGACAGGGGGCGCCTGGGGCCAACGTCCTGACTTTC

D gene: TRBD1
J gene: TRBJ2-3
clone size: -
V gene: TRBV12-3/TRBV12-4
CDR3 protein: CASSLELGQTFTDTQYF
CDR3 DNA: TGTGCCAGCAGTTTAGAATTGGGACAGACCTTCACAGATACGCAGTATTTT

D gene: -
J gene: TRBJ1-2
clone size: -
V gene: TRBV20-1
CDR3 protein: CSAPDLNYGYTF
CDR3 DNA: TGCAGTGCTCCCGACCTTAACTATGGCTACACCTTC

D gene: -
J gene: TRBJ2-2
clone size: -
V gene: TRBV20-1
CDR3 protein: CSAGTWTPNTGELFF
CDR3 DNA: TGCAGTGCTGGGACATGGACTCCGAACACCGGGGAGCTGTTTTTT

D gene: -
J gene: TRBJ2-5
clone size: many
V gene: TRBV20-1
CDR3 protein: CSARDGERSETQYF
CDR3 DNA: TGCAGTGCTAGAGATGGCGAGCGTTCGGAGACCCAGTACTTC

D gene: TRBD2
J gene: TRBJ2-7
clone size: many
V gene: TRBV20-1
CDR3 protein: CSAGGVSIYEQYF
CDR3 DNA: TGCAGTGCTGGGGGGGTTAGCATCTACGAGCAGTACTTC